Listed below are T cell receptor beta chains from one sample, sequenced in a study of T cell repertoires in cytomegalovirus infection. MiXCR, applied by TCRdb to the reads, yields one record per CDR3 protein. The sample includes around 490,000 distinct CDR3 sequences, approximately 25% seen only once; the top ten take approximately 13%. Sequencing was carried out using PBMCs. The origin of the receptors is a human donor in good health (CMV status not recorded). Some clones in this sample may be carry-over from other donors' samples. Each CDR3 is given with its conserved first and last residue. The order of the fields is D gene, V gene, J gene, clone size, CDR3 protein, CDR3 DNA. A D gene is named only where the DNA matches it firmly. For some rows the clone size is stated as once, few or many, or as a class when expanded; others skip it.

d_gene: -; v_gene: TRBV19; j_gene: TRBJ2-2; abundance: few; CDR3aa: CASSIRGGELFF; CDR3nt: TGTGCCAGTAGTATAAGGGGCGGGGAGCTGTTTTTT
d_gene: -; v_gene: TRBV24-1; j_gene: TRBJ2-1; abundance: few; CDR3aa: CATSGHPWTRAGVNEQFF; CDR3nt: TGTGCCACCAGTGGACACCCGTGGACCCGGGCAGGGGTCAATGAGCAGTTCTTC
d_gene: TRBD2; v_gene: TRBV7-3; j_gene: TRBJ2-1; abundance: -; CDR3aa: CASSPNPGLAYNEQFF; CDR3nt: TGTGCCAGCAGCCCGAATCCGGGACTAGCTTACAATGAGCAGTTCTTC
d_gene: -; v_gene: TRBV19; j_gene: TRBJ1-5; abundance: -; CDR3aa: CASSIGQFNQPQHF; CDR3nt: TGTGCCAGTAGTATCGGGCAGTTCAATCAGCCCCAGCATTTT
d_gene: TRBD2; v_gene: TRBV28; j_gene: TRBJ2-3; abundance: few; CDR3aa: CASSFMSGRAGGSTDTQYF; CDR3nt: TGTGCCAGCAGTTTTATGAGCGGGAGGGCCGGCGGTAGCACAGATACGCAGTATTTT
d_gene: TRBD1; v_gene: TRBV12-3/TRBV12-4; j_gene: TRBJ1-4; abundance: few; CDR3aa: CASSNDREYEKLFF; CDR3nt: TGTGCCAGCAGTAACGACAGGGAATATGAAAAACTGTTTTTT
d_gene: -; v_gene: TRBV11-2; j_gene: TRBJ1-2; abundance: -; CDR3aa: CASSSPEGNYGYTF; CDR3nt: TGTGCCAGCAGCTCGCCTGAAGGGAACTATGGCTACACCTTC
d_gene: -; v_gene: TRBV6-2/TRBV6-3; j_gene: TRBJ2-5; abundance: few; CDR3aa: CASSRSGLLGETQYF; CDR3nt: TGTGCCAGCAGTCGCTCAGGGCTCCTGGGGGAGACCCAGTACTTC
d_gene: -; v_gene: TRBV7-9; j_gene: TRBJ2-3; abundance: -; CDR3aa: CASSLALGSALQYF; CDR3nt: TGTGCCAGCAGCTTAGCCCTAGGTTCTGCCCTGCAGTATTTT
d_gene: -; v_gene: TRBV19; j_gene: TRBJ2-5; abundance: -; CDR3aa: CASSTAGAWETQYF; CDR3nt: TGTGCCAGTAGCACCGCAGGGGCATGGGAGACCCAGTACTTC
d_gene: -; v_gene: TRBV19; j_gene: TRBJ1-5; abundance: few; CDR3aa: CASSTGLWQPQHF; CDR3nt: TGTGCCAGTAGTACTGGGTTGTGGCAGCCCCAGCATTTT
d_gene: TRBD1; v_gene: TRBV4-1; j_gene: TRBJ1-1; abundance: few; CDR3aa: CASRQVTGGTEAFF; CDR3nt: TGCGCCAGTAGACAAGTTACAGGGGGGACTGAAGCTTTCTTT
d_gene: TRBD1; v_gene: TRBV10-3; j_gene: TRBJ2-1; abundance: few; CDR3aa: CAISGAPGQGVHGSYNEQFF; CDR3nt: TGTGCCATCAGTGGGGCCCCGGGACAGGGGGTCCATGGCTCCTACAATGAGCAGTTCTTC
d_gene: TRBD2; v_gene: TRBV7-6; j_gene: TRBJ2-3; abundance: many; CDR3aa: CASSLGAGALTDTQYF; CDR3nt: TGTGCCAGCAGCTTAGGAGCGGGAGCGTTAACAGATACGCAGTATTTT
d_gene: -; v_gene: TRBV12-3/TRBV12-4; j_gene: TRBJ1-4; abundance: -; CDR3aa: CASSLTQGINEKLFF; CDR3nt: TGTGCCAGCAGTTTAACACAGGGAATTAATGAAAAACTGTTTTTT
d_gene: TRBD2; v_gene: TRBV5-1; j_gene: TRBJ2-1; abundance: -; CDR3aa: CASSPAIAGVILGGYNEQFF; CDR3nt: TGCGCCAGCAGCCCGGCGATAGCGGGAGTAATTCTAGGGGGGTACAATGAGCAGTTCTTC
d_gene: TRBD1; v_gene: TRBV2; j_gene: TRBJ2-3; abundance: -; CDR3aa: CATRDRASWADTQYF; CDR3nt: TGTGCCACTCGAGACAGGGCGAGTTGGGCAGATACGCAGTATTTT
d_gene: TRBD1; v_gene: TRBV30; j_gene: TRBJ1-1; abundance: -; CDR3aa: CAWSATGVSTEAFF; CDR3nt: TGTGCCTGGAGTGCGACAGGGGTCTCGACTGAAGCTTTCTTT
d_gene: -; v_gene: TRBV12-3/TRBV12-4; j_gene: TRBJ2-7; abundance: -; CDR3aa: CASSLEVSVYEQYF; CDR3nt: TGTGCCAGCAGTTTAGAGGTCAGCGTCTACGAGCAGTACTTC
d_gene: -; v_gene: TRBV20-1; j_gene: TRBJ2-2; abundance: -; CDR3aa: CSAADRQRSNTGELFF; CDR3nt: TGCAGTGCCGCGGACAGACAAAGGTCAAACACCGGGGAGCTGTTTTTT
d_gene: -; v_gene: TRBV7-9; j_gene: TRBJ2-3; abundance: -; CDR3aa: CASSPNSGTDTQYF; CDR3nt: TGTGCCAGCAGCCCAAATTCCGGGACAGATACGCAGTATTTT
d_gene: -; v_gene: TRBV6-2/TRBV6-3; j_gene: TRBJ2-1; abundance: -; CDR3aa: CASRPGTGLFGEQFF; CDR3nt: TGTGCCAGCAGGCCCGGGACTGGTCTTTTTGGGGAGCAGTTCTTC
d_gene: TRBD1; v_gene: TRBV19; j_gene: TRBJ1-1; abundance: few; CDR3aa: CAPSTGFFTEAFF; CDR3nt: TGTGCCCCCTCGACAGGGTTTTTCACTGAAGCTTTCTTT
d_gene: -; v_gene: TRBV29-1; j_gene: TRBJ1-2; abundance: many; CDR3aa: CSVFIRGYTF; CDR3nt: TGCAGCGTTTTCATCCGAGGCTACACCTTC
d_gene: -; v_gene: TRBV15; j_gene: TRBJ1-5; abundance: -; CDR3aa: CATSREGDQPQHF; CDR3nt: TGTGCCACCAGCAGAGAGGGGGATCAGCCCCAGCATTTT
d_gene: TRBD2; v_gene: TRBV7-4; j_gene: TRBJ2-5; abundance: -; CDR3aa: CASSLGARASGTTRQETQYF; CDR3nt: TGTGCCAGCAGCTTAGGAGCACGGGCTAGCGGGACCACCCGCCAAGAGACCCAGTACTTC
d_gene: -; v_gene: TRBV24-1; j_gene: TRBJ2-1; abundance: few; CDR3aa: CATSDFPSTNEQFF; CDR3nt: TGTGCCACCAGTGATTTCCCCTCTACGAATGAGCAGTTCTTC
d_gene: -; v_gene: TRBV13; j_gene: TRBJ1-1; abundance: once; CDR3aa: CASSPEGETMNTEAFF; CDR3nt: TGTGCCAGCAGCCCGGAGGGGGAGACAATGAACACTGAAGCTTTCTTT
d_gene: -; v_gene: TRBV14; j_gene: TRBJ1-1; abundance: -; CDR3aa: CASSQEEYYAFF; CDR3nt: TGTGCCAGCAGCCAAGAGGAATACTATGCTTTCTTT
d_gene: -; v_gene: TRBV2; j_gene: TRBJ2-1; abundance: -; CDR3aa: CASSEAERRFF; CDR3nt: TGTGCCAGCAGTGAAGCGGAAAGGAGGTTCTTC
d_gene: TRBD2; v_gene: TRBV7-2; j_gene: TRBJ2-3; abundance: many; CDR3aa: CASSPGLAADTQYF; CDR3nt: TGTGCCAGCAGCCCGGGACTAGCGGCAGATACGCAGTATTTT
d_gene: -; v_gene: TRBV7-2; j_gene: TRBJ2-3; abundance: -; CDR3aa: CASSLQVSTDTQYF; CDR3nt: TGTGCCAGCAGCTTACAGGTCAGCACAGATACGCAGTATTTT
d_gene: -; v_gene: TRBV6-1; j_gene: TRBJ1-1; abundance: few; CDR3aa: CASSELRGHQNTEAFF; CDR3nt: TGTGCCAGCAGTGAACTAAGGGGACACCAGAACACTGAAGCTTTCTTT
d_gene: -; v_gene: TRBV19; j_gene: TRBJ2-1; abundance: -; CDR3aa: CASSKGGSNEQFF; CDR3nt: TGTGCCAGTAGTAAGGGAGGATCCAATGAGCAGTTCTTC
d_gene: -; v_gene: TRBV12-3/TRBV12-4; j_gene: TRBJ2-7; abundance: -; CDR3aa: CASSLGRIGEQYF; CDR3nt: TGTGCCAGCAGTCTGGGACGTATAGGCGAGCAGTACTTC
d_gene: -; v_gene: TRBV4-3; j_gene: TRBJ1-3; abundance: once; CDR3aa: CASSQAAAGNTIYF; CDR3nt: TGCGCCAGCAGCCAAGCGGCAGCTGGAAACACCATATATTTT
d_gene: -; v_gene: TRBV9; j_gene: TRBJ2-1; abundance: -; CDR3aa: CASSAGESNEQFF; CDR3nt: TGTGCCAGCAGCGCCGGGGAATCCAATGAGCAGTTCTTC
d_gene: TRBD1; v_gene: TRBV5-1; j_gene: TRBJ2-5; abundance: few; CDR3aa: CASSLAQGQSQETQYF; CDR3nt: TGCGCCAGCAGCTTGGCCCAGGGACAGTCACAAGAGACCCAGTACTTC
d_gene: -; v_gene: TRBV5-5; j_gene: TRBJ2-5; abundance: few; CDR3aa: CASSLVPAVETQYF; CDR3nt: TGTGCCAGCAGCTTGGTGCCAGCGGTGGAGACCCAGTACTTC
d_gene: -; v_gene: TRBV6-2/TRBV6-3; j_gene: TRBJ1-2; abundance: -; CDR3aa: CASSLEQGGFYGYTF; CDR3nt: TGTGCCAGCAGTTTGGAACAGGGCGGATTCTATGGCTACACCTTC
d_gene: -; v_gene: TRBV5-1; j_gene: TRBJ2-5; abundance: -; CDR3aa: CASSFDKTQYF; CDR3nt: TGCGCCAGCAGCTTCGATAAGACCCAGTACTTC
d_gene: TRBD2; v_gene: TRBV7-8; j_gene: TRBJ2-1; abundance: many; CDR3aa: CASSPRLAGNNEQFF; CDR3nt: TGTGCCAGCAGCCCACGACTAGCGGGAAACAATGAGCAGTTCTTC
d_gene: -; v_gene: TRBV11-2; j_gene: TRBJ1-1; abundance: many; CDR3aa: CASSTEGGSWVDTEAFF; CDR3nt: TGTGCCAGCAGTACCGAAGGGGGTTCATGGGTGGACACTGAAGCTTTCTTT
d_gene: -; v_gene: TRBV12-3/TRBV12-4; j_gene: TRBJ2-7; abundance: -; CDR3aa: CASTHEGGKSSYEQYF; CDR3nt: TGTGCCAGCACCCACGAGGGGGGTAAGAGCTCCTACGAGCAGTACTTC
d_gene: TRBD1; v_gene: TRBV12-3/TRBV12-4; j_gene: TRBJ2-5; abundance: -; CDR3aa: CASSFTGDHQETQYF; CDR3nt: TGTGCCAGCAGTTTCACAGGGGACCACCAAGAGACCCAGTACTTC